This T cell receptor (beta chain) is drawn from a study of OX40 agonist ivuxolimab in advanced cancers. Broader study findings: CD8+ T cells showed, on average, more clonal expansion than CD4+ cells. Those patients achieving a partial response at 0.1-3.0 mg/kg showed among the lowest clonal expansion. Some patients without response likewise showed low normalized clonal expansion.

Concerning this clone itself: The antigen remains undetermined.

Only in-frame clones appear in the TCRdb table, and some are missing; sequencing was by immunoSEQ multiplex PCR. The sample holds some 150,000 clones, 75% to 95% seen once. The CDR3 extends over 14 amino acids. CDR1 is LGHNA and CDR2 is YSLEER in the germline V gene. The receptor was isolated from an adult with an advanced solid tumor such as melanoma, head and neck, liver or kidney cancer. The rearrangement joins TRBV4-3 to TRBJ2-5; TRBD2 aligns across 9 bases. The end of the DNA fits TRBJ2-7 better, so the J call may be wrong. This specimen was CD4+ or CD8+ T cells sorted from blood, taken in a trial of the OX40 agonist ivuxolimab. This chain's CDR3 is CASSRRLADYEQYF. The CDR3 DNA is TGCGCCAGCAGCCGGCGACTAGCGGACTACGAGCAGTACTTC.